This TCR beta chain was captured in a study of cytomegalovirus exposure and HLA in healthy donors. Study-wide findings and caveats: A later examination showed that TCR association rates differed by HLA locus, with DRB1 most and HLA-C fewest. Roughly even sequencing depth across donors was the assumption behind the presence/absence analyses. In vitro confirmation showed a few CMV-associated chains to be CMV antigen specific.

Researchers ran the PCR with 60 Vbeta and 13 Jbeta primers. Data came from immunoSEQ multiplex PCR; TCRdb stores just in-frame clones and leaves some out. The sample includes about 97,000 clones, about 80% of them seen just once. With respect to this clone: The antigen is not known.

The sequenced sample consisted of PBMCs. The TCR comes from a man aged 35 to 55 in good health and CMV-seronegative.

The CDR3 nucleotides read TGTGCCAGCAGCCAATCCCTAATCCCTAATTCACCCCTCCACTTT. This encodes CASSQSLIPNSPLHF. The chain combines TRBV5-4 with TRBJ1-6; no definite D call. The V and J ends lost 4 bases and 6 bases respectively, with 14 bases between them. Looked up from germline, CDR1 is SGHNT and CDR2 is YYREEE (reference sequence). The CDR3 loop spans 15 amino acids.